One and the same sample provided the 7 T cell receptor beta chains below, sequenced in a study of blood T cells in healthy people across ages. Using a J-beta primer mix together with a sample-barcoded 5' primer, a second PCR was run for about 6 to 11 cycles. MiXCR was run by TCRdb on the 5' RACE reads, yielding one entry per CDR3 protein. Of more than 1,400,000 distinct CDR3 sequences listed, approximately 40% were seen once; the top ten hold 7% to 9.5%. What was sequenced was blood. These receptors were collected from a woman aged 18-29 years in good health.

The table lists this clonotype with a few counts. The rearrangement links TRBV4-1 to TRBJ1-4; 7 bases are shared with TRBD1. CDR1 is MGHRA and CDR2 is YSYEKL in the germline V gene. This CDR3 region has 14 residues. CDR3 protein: CGSSTGSFNEKLFF. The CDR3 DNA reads TGCGGATCATCGACAGGGTCCTTTAATGAAAAACTGTTTTTT.

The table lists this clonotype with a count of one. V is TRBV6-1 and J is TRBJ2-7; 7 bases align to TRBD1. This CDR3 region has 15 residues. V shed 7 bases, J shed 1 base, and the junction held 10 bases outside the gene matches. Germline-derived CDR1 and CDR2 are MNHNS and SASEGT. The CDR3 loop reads CASIRQGSGSYEQYF. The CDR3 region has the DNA TGTGCCAGCATACGACAGGGTTCGGGGTCCTACGAGCAGTACTTC.

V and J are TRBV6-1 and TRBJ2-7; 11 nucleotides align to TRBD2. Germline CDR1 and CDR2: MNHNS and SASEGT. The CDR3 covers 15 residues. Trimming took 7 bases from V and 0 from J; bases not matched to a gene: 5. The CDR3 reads CASTDLAGGSYEQYF. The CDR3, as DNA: TGTGCCAGCACCGACCTAGCGGGAGGCTCCTACGAGCAGTACTTC.

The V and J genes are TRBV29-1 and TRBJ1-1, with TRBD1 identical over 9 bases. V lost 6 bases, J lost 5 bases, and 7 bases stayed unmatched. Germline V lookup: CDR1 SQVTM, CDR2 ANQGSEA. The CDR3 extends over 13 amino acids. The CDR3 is CSVHRDRATEAFF. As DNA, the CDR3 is TGCAGCGTCCACCGGGACAGGGCAACTGAAGCTTTCTTT.

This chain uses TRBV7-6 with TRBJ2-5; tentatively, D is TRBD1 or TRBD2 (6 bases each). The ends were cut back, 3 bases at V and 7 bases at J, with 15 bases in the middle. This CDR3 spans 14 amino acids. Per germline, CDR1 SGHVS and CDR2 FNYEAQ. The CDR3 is CASSLVEGGRTQYF. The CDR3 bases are TGTGCCAGCAGCTTGGTGGAGGGGGGCAGGACCCAGTACTTC.

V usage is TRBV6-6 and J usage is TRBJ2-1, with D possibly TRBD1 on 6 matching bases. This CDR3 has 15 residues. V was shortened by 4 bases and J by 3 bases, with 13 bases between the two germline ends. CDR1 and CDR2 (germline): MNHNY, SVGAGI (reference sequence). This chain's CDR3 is CASSWGTRNYNEQFF. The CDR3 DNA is TGTGCCAGCAGTTGGGGGACACGAAACTACAATGAGCAGTTCTTC.

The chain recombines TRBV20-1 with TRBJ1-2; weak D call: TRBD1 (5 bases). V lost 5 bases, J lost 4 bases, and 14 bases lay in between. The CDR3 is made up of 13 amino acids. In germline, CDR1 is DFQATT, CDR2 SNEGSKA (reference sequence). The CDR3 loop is CSAHGRDLYGYTF. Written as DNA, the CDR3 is TGCAGTGCTCATGGGCGGGACCTCTATGGCTACACCTTC.